This TCR beta chain was recovered during a study of T cell responses to AZD1222 COVID-19 vaccine. Study-wide points: Just a handful of people given AZD1222 tested seropositive at baseline.

As regards this clone: Its antigen is unidentified.

The assay was immunoSEQ multiplex PCR, and TCRdb's table has in-frame clones only and misses some. The sample includes 95,000 to 120,000 clones, approximately 90% of them seen just once. The germline V gene encodes CDR1 ENHRY and CDR2 SYGVKD. V gave up 10 bases and J gave up 4 bases; unmatched junction bases: 7. The CDR3 totals 14 residues. Sequenced here: peripheral blood, sampled 28 days after the second AZD1222 dose. The clonotype was recovered from an adult who received the AZD1222 COVID-19 vaccine. The chain combines TRBV10-3 with TRBJ2-2; TRBD2 agrees at 9 bases. The CDR3 region is CATRAGGTTGELFF. In DNA, the CDR3 is TGTGCCACCAGAGCGGGGGGCACCACCGGGGAGCTGTTTTTT.